Included here is one T cell receptor (beta chain) sequence, with context. This clone occurred a few times. No cognate antigen has been identified for it. No qualities accompany the bases; no much larger clone lies one base away. The sample has other DNA sequences that encode this CDR3 too. These data belong to a study of blood T cell repertoires in COVID-19 (dated by TCRdb to about 2020). The study in broad terms: Collaborator samples came from the United States, Italy and Spain and covered acute and convalescent phases of COVID-19. The prospective study material was composed of cDNA or gDNA derived from T cells, B-cell-depleted T cells, or PBMCs. The dataset comprised deeply sampled blood TCRbeta repertoires from subjects exposed to, actively infected with, or recovered from COVID-19. The repertoires were made available in a free public database intended to serve as a resource for research on the immune response to SARS-CoV-2. The samples were drawn from two sources: the first 160 participants of the ongoing ImmuneRACE study, and 1,000 to 1,500 subjects contributed by 6 global collaborators. A de-identified subject ID, COVID-19 status, age in years and sex were almost always included in the sample metadata. Where available, HLA class I and class II types were obtained from metadata supplied by the sample provider rather than from assay-based typing.

Participants in the prospective study were aged about 18 to 95 years, lived in about two dozen United States geographic areas, and enrolled through a virtual design. Cohort assignment in the prospective study relied on participant-reported clinical history from a screening survey and a study questionnaire. For ImmuneRACE Cohort 3, a participant was defined as recovered based on two consecutive negative NP/OP PCR tests, clearance by a healthcare professional, or resolution of symptoms. Mobile phlebotomists in the prospective study collected whole blood, serum and a nasopharyngeal or oropharyngeal swab from every participant. Participants in the prospective study had the option to provide additional blood draws and questionnaires over a roughly 2-month period. Before DNA extraction, prospective study blood samples were shipped either frozen or at room temperature. At the junction V is shortened by 5 bases and J by 1 base, with 6 bases in between. CDR1 is given as MDHEN and CDR2 as SYDVKM, both from the germline V gene. From the cysteine through the phenylalanine, the CDR3 covers 12 amino acids. Just the 36-base CDR3 DNA is kept, in frame starting at base 1.

TCRbeta CDR3 regions were amplified from genomic DNA by means of the immunoSEQ Assay, a bias-controlled multiplex PCR. In the authors' own workflow: Nucleated cell counts per sample were estimated from amplification of reference gene primers within the assay. To quantify the absolute abundance of each unique TCRbeta CDR3 rearrangement, sequence reads were collapsed and filtered. For each sample, productive Simpson clonality was calculated as the square root of Simpson's diversity index over productive rearrangements. TCRdb stores this immuneACCESS table with in-frame sequences only. Part of the clones is absent; in the studies checked, under half of the shortfall reflects unresolved V genes, and no reason is known for the rest. Clonal size and the V and J genes are those of that table, whereas D and trimming came from the DNA. The sample table records hundreds of thousands of clones; 85% to 90% of these occur just once. Around 1.1% of the sample comes from the top ten.

The research as a whole found: The quantity of clinical and demographic metadata differed by source and by participant and was supplied without curation.

This TCR came from a man between 25 and 39 years old who had recovered from COVID-19. Sequencing used PBMCs or T cells enriched from blood (not recorded which). This chain joins TRBV28 to TRBJ2-7; the D gene is perhaps TRBD1, on 5 matching bases. In nucleotides, the sequence is TGTGCCAGCAGTAGGGGTTCCTACGAGCAGTACTTC. Its protein reads: CASSRGSYEQYF.